These T cell receptor beta chains were read from a single sample in a study of OX40 agonist ivuxolimab in advanced cancers. Clones were read by immunoSEQ multiplex PCR, and TCRdb kept only the in-frame ones, dropping some. This table holds about 71,000 clones, roughly 93% found once. This specimen was CD4+ or CD8+ T cells sorted from blood, taken in a trial of the OX40 agonist ivuxolimab. The receptor set was obtained from an adult with an advanced solid tumor such as melanoma, head and neck, liver or kidney cancer. Each CDR3 is given with its conserved first and last residue. Each record gives: D gene, J gene, CDR3 length, V gene, clone size, CDR3 DNA, CDR3 protein. The D gene is left open where the match is weak. Size values are once, few and many counts, or a class for expanded clones, and some rows have none.

d_call: TRBD2
j_call: TRBJ2-1
cdr3_length: 17
v_call: TRBV7-2
clone_size: -
cdr3_nt: TGTGCCAGCAGCTTAGTTCTAGGACTAGCACAATACAATGAGCAGTTCTTC
cdr3_aa: CASSLVLGLAQYNEQFF

d_call: -
j_call: TRBJ2-7
cdr3_length: 13
v_call: TRBV25-1
clone_size: -
cdr3_nt: TGTGCCACCGGGCCAGGCTTGGCCTACGAGCAGTACTTC
cdr3_aa: CATGPGLAYEQYF

d_call: TRBD1
j_call: TRBJ2-7
cdr3_length: 16
v_call: TRBV27
clone_size: -
cdr3_nt: TGTGCCAGCAGTTTTGATAGGGACAGGGCGGGTCAGGAGCAGTACTTC
cdr3_aa: CASSFDRDRAGQEQYF

d_call: -
j_call: TRBJ1-2
cdr3_length: 13
v_call: TRBV27
clone_size: -
cdr3_nt: TGTGCCAGCAGTTCGCTCCCTAACTATGGCTACACCTTC
cdr3_aa: CASSSLPNYGYTF

d_call: TRBD1
j_call: TRBJ1-1
cdr3_length: 16
v_call: TRBV30
clone_size: -
cdr3_nt: TGTGCCTGGAGTGTAGGGACAGGGGGCTCCGGCACTGAAGCTTTCTTT
cdr3_aa: CAWSVGTGGSGTEAFF

d_call: -
j_call: TRBJ2-7
cdr3_length: 15
v_call: TRBV27
clone_size: -
cdr3_nt: TGTGCCAGCAGTTTATCGGGGGGTCCCTTCTACGAGCAGTACTTC
cdr3_aa: CASSLSGGPFYEQYF

d_call: -
j_call: TRBJ2-2
cdr3_length: 15
v_call: TRBV7-2
clone_size: -
cdr3_nt: TGTGCCAGCAGCTTCATGGGGGCAAGGACCGGGGAGCTGTTTTTT
cdr3_aa: CASSFMGARTGELFF

d_call: -
j_call: TRBJ1-1
cdr3_length: 15
v_call: TRBV4-3
clone_size: -
cdr3_nt: TGCGCCAGCAGCCGTACGGGGGGAGGGGAAACTGAAGCTTTCTTT
cdr3_aa: CASSRTGGGETEAFF

d_call: -
j_call: TRBJ2-7
cdr3_length: 11
v_call: TRBV30
clone_size: -
cdr3_nt: TGTGCCTGGAGCCAATCCTACGAGCAGTACTTC
cdr3_aa: CAWSQSYEQYF

d_call: TRBD2
j_call: TRBJ2-7
cdr3_length: 16
v_call: TRBV28
clone_size: -
cdr3_nt: TGTGCCAGCAGCCCGTCGGGAGGCGGGAGACTATACGAGCAGTACTTC
cdr3_aa: CASSPSGGGRLYEQYF

d_call: -
j_call: TRBJ2-2
cdr3_length: 15
v_call: TRBV4-1
clone_size: -
cdr3_nt: TGCGCCAGCAGCCAGCGCACAGGGAACACCGGGGAGCTGTTTTTT
cdr3_aa: CASSQRTGNTGELFF

d_call: TRBD2
j_call: TRBJ2-1
cdr3_length: 18
v_call: TRBV18
clone_size: -
cdr3_nt: TGTGCCAGCTCACCATTCGCTAGCGGGAGCTACCTGAGCAATGAGCAGTTCTTC
cdr3_aa: CASSPFASGSYLSNEQFF

d_call: -
j_call: TRBJ1-1
cdr3_length: 17
v_call: TRBV2
clone_size: -
cdr3_nt: TGTGCCAGCACCCCGACCGACAGTAAAATTTTGAACACTGAAGCTTTCTTT
cdr3_aa: CASTPTDSKILNTEAFF

d_call: -
j_call: TRBJ1-2
cdr3_length: 16
v_call: TRBV23-1
clone_size: -
cdr3_nt: TGCGCCAGCAGTCAATCCCGGGGGCAGATCCTCTATGGCTACACCTTC
cdr3_aa: CASSQSRGQILYGYTF

d_call: -
j_call: TRBJ2-1
cdr3_length: 16
v_call: TRBV5-6
clone_size: -
cdr3_nt: TGTGCCAGCAGCTCTTGGTCTCACAGCTCCTACAATGAGCAGTTCTTC
cdr3_aa: CASSSWSHSSYNEQFF

d_call: TRBD2
j_call: TRBJ2-7
cdr3_length: 14
v_call: TRBV4-3
clone_size: -
cdr3_nt: TGCGCCAGCAGCCAAGATAGCGGGAGCTACGAGCAGTACTTC
cdr3_aa: CASSQDSGSYEQYF

d_call: -
j_call: TRBJ1-2
cdr3_length: 16
v_call: TRBV7-8
clone_size: -
cdr3_nt: TGTGCCAGCAGCTTAGCAATTAGGGGGACCAACTATGGCTACACCTTC
cdr3_aa: CASSLAIRGTNYGYTF

d_call: -
j_call: TRBJ2-5
cdr3_length: 15
v_call: TRBV4-3
clone_size: -
cdr3_nt: TGCGCCAGCAGCCAAGCCGGAGGATTGGCAGAGACCCAGTACTTC
cdr3_aa: CASSQAGGLAETQYF

d_call: TRBD2
j_call: TRBJ2-5
cdr3_length: 14
v_call: TRBV6-5
clone_size: -
cdr3_nt: TGTGCCAGCAGTACTAGCGGGAGGGGAGAGACCCAGTACTTC
cdr3_aa: CASSTSGRGETQYF

d_call: TRBD1
j_call: TRBJ2-7
cdr3_length: 20
v_call: TRBV7-6
clone_size: -
cdr3_nt: TGTGCCAGCAGCCCGCACCCCGGGACAGGGAGCGGTTCCCTTTCCTACGAGCAGTACTTC
cdr3_aa: CASSPHPGTGSGSLSYEQYF

d_call: -
j_call: TRBJ2-7
cdr3_length: 14
v_call: TRBV9
clone_size: -
cdr3_nt: TGTGCCAGCAGCGTTGGGACGGTTGGATACGAGCAGTACTTC
cdr3_aa: CASSVGTVGYEQYF

d_call: -
j_call: TRBJ2-7
cdr3_length: 11
v_call: TRBV29-1
clone_size: -
cdr3_nt: TGCAGCGTTGAGTTAGGCTACGAGCAGTACTTC
cdr3_aa: CSVELGYEQYF

d_call: -
j_call: TRBJ2-7
cdr3_length: 13
v_call: TRBV6-5
clone_size: -
cdr3_nt: TGTGCCAGCAGTAAGGACATCACCTACGAGCAGTACTTC
cdr3_aa: CASSKDITYEQYF

d_call: -
j_call: TRBJ1-1
cdr3_length: 14
v_call: TRBV4-1
clone_size: once
cdr3_nt: TGCGCCAGCAGCCCGGGCCCCGCGGGGCCTGAAGCTTTCTTT
cdr3_aa: CASSPGPAGPEAFF

d_call: -
j_call: TRBJ2-4
cdr3_length: 14
v_call: TRBV9
clone_size: -
cdr3_nt: TGTGCCAGCAGCGTAGAGGGGCGCGGGGACATTCAGTACTTC
cdr3_aa: CASSVEGRGDIQYF

d_call: -
j_call: TRBJ2-2
cdr3_length: 17
v_call: TRBV5-4
clone_size: -
cdr3_nt: TGTGCCAGCAGCTTGGTGGCAGCCCAAGCGAACACCGGGGAGCTGTTTTTT
cdr3_aa: CASSLVAAQANTGELFF

d_call: TRBD1
j_call: TRBJ1-5
cdr3_length: 14
v_call: TRBV29-1
clone_size: -
cdr3_nt: TGCAGCGTATCGGACCCACAGGGGGGTCAGCCCCAGCATTTT
cdr3_aa: CSVSDPQGGQPQHF